This is a list of T cell receptor beta chains from one sample in a study of regulatory T cells in long-lasting Graves disease. MiXCR was run by TCRdb on the multiplex PCR reads, yielding one entry per CDR3 protein. The sample has about 340,000 distinct CDR3 sequences; around 20% are singletons. Sequences were derived from peripheral blood mononuclear cells (PBMCs), sampled when the disease was refractory, from a patient treated with antithyroid drugs. The receptors stem from a female donor with Graves disease. CDR3s include the opening cysteine and the closing phenylalanine or tryptophan. A D gene is named only where the DNA matches it firmly. Size is omitted from some rows. Given values are once, few, many or a class for expanded clones.

NA	NA	TRBV7-8	TRBJ2-7	TGTGCCAGCAGTACAAGATCTAGGAACGAGCAGTACTTC	CASSTRSRNEQYF
NA	NA	TRBV4-3	TRBJ1-6	TGCGCCAGCAGCCAAGATGTACAGGGATATAATTCACCCCTCCACTTT	CASSQDVQGYNSPLHF
many	TRBD2	TRBV20-1	TRBJ2-7	TGCAGTGCTCCCCTAGCGGGAGGGCCTGACGAGCAGTACTTC	CSAPLAGGPDEQYF
many	TRBD1	TRBV5-1	TRBJ1-6	TGCGCCAGCAGCTCGACAGGGTCCTATAATTCACCCCTCCACTTT	CASSSTGSYNSPLHF
many	NA	TRBV6-1	TRBJ1-4	TGTGCCAGCAGTGCCCGGGACGGGCTTAATGAAAAACTGTTTTTT	CASSARDGLNEKLFF
many	NA	TRBV20-1	TRBJ2-6	TGCAGTGCCCCTCACCAGGGCTCTGGGGCCAACGTCCTGACTTTC	CSAPHQGSGANVLTF
NA	NA	TRBV7-8	TRBJ2-7	TGTGCCCCGGAGGGGGTAACGTACGAGCAGTACTTC	CAPEGVTYEQYF
few	TRBD1	TRBV10-3	TRBJ1-1	TGTGCCAGCCGGGGGACAGGGACCCCTGAAGCTTTCTTT	CASRGTGTPEAFF
many	NA	TRBV28	TRBJ2-7	TGTGCCAGCACAGGCTACGAGCAGTACTTC	CASTGYEQYF
many	TRBD1	TRBV11-2	TRBJ2-7	TGTGCCAGCAGCTTAGCCGATCAGGGGGCGTACGAGCAGTACTTC	CASSLADQGAYEQYF
many	TRBD1	TRBV2	TRBJ2-1	TGTGCCAGCAGTCTAGACAGGGGGCGGATCAATGAGCAGTTCTTC	CASSLDRGRINEQFF
NA	NA	TRBV18	TRBJ2-4	TGTGCCAGCTCACCACTCCCGGGGGCCAAAAACATTCAGTACTTC	CASSPLPGAKNIQYF